These 27 T cell receptor beta chains originate from one sample sequenced in a study of long-term antiretroviral therapy in people with HIV. The immunoSEQ assay was v3.0, run at survey level. Repertoires were generated with immunoSEQ multiplex PCR, while TCRdb's copy carries only in-frame clones and drops some. The data show around 15,000 clones, about 81% seen once. The sequenced sample was unsorted PBMCs, obtained 0.1 years after starting antiretroviral therapy. The source is a man aged 18 to 35 with HIV.

This clone was counted a few times. The V and J genes are TRBV11-2 and TRBJ1-2; D is unclear. Per germline, CDR1 SGHAT and CDR2 FQNNGV. This CDR3 is 13 amino acids long. Trimming cost V 1 base and J 5 bases, with 8 bases left between them. CDR3 amino acids: CASSLGWEYGYTF. CDR3 sequence (DNA): TGTGCCAGCAGCTTAGGGTGGGAGTATGGCTACACCTTC.

The chain is built from TRBV5-6 and TRBJ1-5; the D gene is possibly TRBD1 (5 bases). With 4 bases removed from V and 7 bases from J, the gap between germline ends came to 15 bases. From germline, CDR1 is SGHDT and CDR2 YYEEEE. CDR3 length equals 14 residues. The CDR3 DNA follows: TGTGCCAGCAGCAAGGGGCCGGGAGGGCAGCCCCAGCATTTT. It specifies CASSKGPGGQPQHF.

The chain carries TRBV6-5 and TRBJ1-6, with 9 bases lining up with TRBD1. This CDR3 has 14 residues. Trimming took 5 bases from V and 10 from J; bases not matched to a gene: 6. Germline lookup yields CDR1 MNHEY and CDR2 SVGAGI. CDR3 loop: CASSHRGQGSPLHF. CDR3 in DNA: TGTGCCAGCAGTCACAGGGGACAGGGCTCACCCCTCCACTTT.

In its sample, this clone was seen once. This sequence joins TRBV6-1 and TRBJ1-1, with TRBD1 identical over 8 bases. Unmatched junction bases numbered 7, after V lost 6 bases and J lost 7 bases. The CDR3 runs 13 residues. Germline CDR1 reads MNHNS; CDR2 reads SASEGT. The CDR3 reads CASRGTGSFEAFF. DNA of the CDR3: TGTGCCAGCAGGGGGACAGGTTCGTTTGAAGCTTTCTTT.

V and J are TRBV19 and TRBJ1-5; D is undetermined. CDR1 LNHDA and CDR2 SQIVND come from the germline V gene (reference sequence). This CDR3 comprises 12 residues. Trimming cost V 10 bases and J 10 bases, with 17 bases left between them. The CDR3 region is CATALRLGPQHF. The CDR3 nucleotides read TGTGCCACCGCCCTAAGATTGGGACCCCAGCATTTT.

The rearrangement links TRBV11-3 to TRBJ2-6; D could derive from TRBD1 or TRBD2 (5 bases each). The CDR3 runs 14 residues. V was shortened by 5 bases and J by 11 bases, with 16 bases between the two germline ends. Germline V gene sequence: CDR1 SGHNT, CDR2 YENEEA. The CDR3 loop is CASSGTQDPHVLTF. In nucleotides, the CDR3 is TGTGCCAGCAGCGGGACCCAGGACCCTCACGTCCTGACTTTC.

The chain joins TRBV6-1 to TRBJ2-2; 8 nucleotides match TRBD2. The CDR3 loop spans 14 amino acids. Germline CDR1 MNHNS, CDR2 SASEGT. With 11 bases clipped from V and 6 bases from J, the junction kept 11 bases outside the gene matches. CDR3 residues: CALGSGSGAGELFF. CDR3 DNA: TGTGCCCTCGGGAGCGGGAGCGGGGCCGGGGAGCTGTTTTTT.

The chain recombines TRBV4-3 with TRBJ2-7; either TRBD1 or TRBD2 may supply D (6 bases each). Trimming removed 4 bases from V and 2 bases from J, with 24 bases in between. The CDR3 extends over 18 amino acids. Germline CDR1 LGHNA, CDR2 YSLEER. The CDR3 bases are TGCGCCAGCAGCCGGGGACACCCGAGCGGGTCTGGGGCCTACGAGCAGTACTTC. Its translation is CASSRGHPSGSGAYEQYF.

This clone came up a few times. The V call is TRBV6-5, the J call TRBJ2-7; D possibly corresponds to TRBD2 (6 bases). Germline V gene data show CDR1 as MNHEY and CDR2 as SVGAGI. CDR3 length: 14 amino acids. Deletions cut 8 bases from V and 6 bases from J, with 20 bases between. The CDR3 region is CASFPMPPGGEQYF. In DNA form, the CDR3 reads TGTGCCAGCTTCCCCATGCCACCCGGGGGCGAGCAGTACTTC.

The chain employs TRBV5-1 and TRBJ2-1, with TRBD2 identical over 16 bases. This CDR3 is built from 16 residues. Germline CDR1 and CDR2: SGHRS and YFSETQ. Trimming removed 7 bases from V and 1 base from J; junction bases left unmatched: 2. DNA of the CDR3: TGCGCCAGCGGGACTAGCGGGGGGGCGTCCTACAATGAGCAGTTCTTC. This encodes CASGTSGGASYNEQFF. The full variable domain, rest sourced from reference TRBV5-1 and TRBJ2-1, is KAGVTQTPRYLIKTRGQQVTLSCSPISGHRSVSWYQQTPGQGLQFLFEYFSETQRNKGNFPGRFSGRQFSNSRSEMNVSTLELGDSALYLCASGTSGGASYNEQFFGPGTRLTVL.

V usage is TRBV5-1 and J usage is TRBJ2-1; the D is unclear. The CDR3 is 16 residues long. Germline values: CDR1 SGHRS, CDR2 YFSETQ. The V gene lost 4 bases and the J gene lost 2 bases, with 16 bases spanning the gap. The CDR3 sequence is CASSPQALVPYNEQFF. CDR3 bases: TGCGCCAGCAGCCCCCAGGCTTTAGTCCCCTACAATGAGCAGTTCTTC.

J is TRBJ1-1 and V is TRBV7-6; D possibly corresponds to TRBD1 (6 bases). CDR3 size: 17 residues. Germline values: CDR1 SGHVS, CDR2 FNYEAQ. The V end lost 5 bases, the J end lost 2 bases, and 21 bases lay between the germline ends. In DNA, the CDR3 is TGTGCCAGCAGCAACCCCTGGACAGTAAAGTTAAACACTGAAGCTTTCTTT. Protein sequence: CASSNPWTVKLNTEAFF.

V is TRBV7-9 and J is TRBJ1-1; D may be TRBD1 (5 bases). The length of the CDR3 is 16 residues. The germline gives CDR1 SEHNR, CDR2 FQNEAQ (reference sequence). The V end was cut by 4 bases, the J end by 6 bases, with 21 bases between. CDR3 DNA: TGTGCCAGCAGCTACCCGCCGGGGGGAAGACCTTCTGAAGCTTTCTTT. It yields the protein CASSYPPGGRPSEAFF.

This chain joins TRBV13 and TRBJ1-1; TRBD1 is a possible D gene (6 bases). The CDR3 loop spans 12 amino acids. V was clipped by 3 bases and J by 7 bases, with 9 bases between them. Germline lookup yields CDR1 PRHDT and CDR2 FYEKMQ (reference sequence). The CDR3 DNA sequence: TGTGCCAGCAGCTTGACAGGAGATGAAGCTTTCTTT. This encodes CASSLTGDEAFF.

The chain links TRBV11-2 to TRBJ2-5, with TRBD2 matching 11 bases. The CDR3 runs to 15 residues. With V trimmed by 1 base and J by 3 bases, 1 base remained unmatched. Germline CDR1 reads SGHAT; CDR2 reads FQNNGV. CDR3 nucleotides: TGTGCCAGCAGCTTAGGTAGCGGGGGGGAAGAGACCCAGTACTTC. It is translated as CASSLGSGGEETQYF.

The V and J genes are TRBV7-6 and TRBJ1-3; D ambiguous. Looked up from germline, CDR1 is SGHVS and CDR2 is FNYEAQ. Trimming removed 6 bases at V and 0 bases at J, with 15 bases between. The CDR3 runs to 16 residues. CDR3: CASSSLHGSSGNTIYF. The CDR3 bases are TGTGCCAGCAGTTCTTTACACGGGAGCTCTGGAAACACCATATATTTT.

The chain recombines TRBV7-9 with TRBJ1-1; 7 positions match TRBD1. This CDR3 comprises 13 residues. Germline V lookup: CDR1 SEHNR, CDR2 FQNEAQ (reference sequence). The trim removed 5 bases at V and 4 bases at J, leaving 4 bases unmatched. The chain's CDR3 is CASSDRQGTEAFF. CDR3 DNA: TGTGCCAGCAGCGACCGACAGGGCACTGAAGCTTTCTTT.

J is TRBJ2-2 and V is TRBV9; D not certain. This CDR3 has 13 residues. Germline CDR1 reads SGDLS; CDR2 reads YYNGEE. V was shortened by 0 bases and J by 7 bases, with 7 bases between the two germline ends. This chain's CDR3 is CASSVGGYGELFF. The CDR3 DNA reads as TGTGCCAGCAGCGTAGGAGGATACGGGGAGCTGTTTTTT.

The chain recombines TRBV18 with TRBJ1-1; no clear D. Trimming shortened V by 2 bases and J by 6 bases, and 10 bases separated the two germline ends. CDR1 is KGHSH and CDR2 is LQKENI in the germline V gene. The CDR3 contains 13 residues. CDR3 amino acids: CASSPVAVAEAFF. The CDR3, as DNA: TGTGCCAGCTCACCAGTTGCTGTGGCTGAAGCTTTCTTT.

This chain connects TRBV2 to TRBJ2-1; D is unresolved. CDR1 and CDR2 (germline): SNHLY, FYNNEI. The CDR3 consists of 15 residues. With 6 bases removed from V and 2 bases from J, the gap between germline ends came to 14 bases. The CDR3, as DNA: TGTGCCAGCAGCGATCTAAGACCGGCCTACAATGAGCAGTTCTTC. Protein product: CASSDLRPAYNEQFF.

The gene calls are TRBV11-1 and TRBJ2-1; D gene uncertain. CDR1 and CDR2 from the germline V gene are SGHAT and FQDESV (reference sequence). Deletions cut 2 bases from V and 7 bases from J, with 9 bases between. The CDR3 contains 13 residues. CDR3 nucleotides: TGTGCCAGCAGCTTATCTGGTCCTAATGAGCAGTTCTTC. This sequence encodes CASSLSGPNEQFF.

This chain links TRBV7-9 with TRBJ1-1; 7 positions agree with TRBD1. The CDR3 runs to 15 residues. The trim removed 5 bases at V and 10 bases at J, leaving 16 bases unmatched. CDR1 and CDR2 (germline): SEHNR, FQNEAQ (reference sequence). The CDR3 here is CASSPSETGSFVAFF. The DNA of the CDR3 is TGTGCCAGCAGCCCTAGCGAGACAGGGAGTTTCGTAGCTTTCTTT.

The gene calls are TRBV7-9 and TRBJ1-2, with D unclear. The ends were cut back, 5 bases at V and 6 bases at J, with 13 bases in the middle. Germline lookup yields CDR1 SEHNR and CDR2 FQNEAQ (reference sequence). CDR3 length equals 13 residues. Here the CDR3 DNA reads TGTGCCAGCAGCCCACCGGACGGTGATGGCTACACCTTC. The encoded protein is CASSPPDGDGYTF.

The V gene is TRBV4-3, the J gene TRBJ2-7, with 11 bases matching TRBD2. The CDR3 has 14 amino acids. Unmatched junction bases numbered 2, after V lost 3 bases and J lost 4 bases. Germline V lookup: CDR1 LGHNA, CDR2 YSLEER. CDR3 protein: CASSQLAGGYEQYF. CDR3 coding DNA: TGCGCCAGCAGCCAGCTAGCGGGGGGTTACGAGCAGTACTTC.

This chain joins TRBV7-8 and TRBJ2-3; D is undetermined. With 1 base removed from V and 0 bases from J, the gap between germline ends came to 11 bases. The CDR3 spans 16 residues. The germline gives CDR1 SGHVS, CDR2 FQNEAQ. The DNA of the CDR3 is TGTGCCAGCAGCTTAGAAGGTGCAGCGAGCACAGATACGCAGTATTTT. The encoded protein is CASSLEGAASTDTQYF.

The rearrangement joins TRBV11-2 to TRBJ2-1; TRBD2 agrees at 7 bases. Germline CDR1 is SGHAT and CDR2 is FQNNGV. The length of the CDR3 is 18 residues. Losses at the gene ends were 7 bases for V and 0 bases for J; bases not matched to a gene: 15. CDR3 sequence (DNA): TGTGCCAGCACCCCTCGGGAGGTCCCTTACCGCTCCTACAATGAGCAGTTCTTC. The encoded protein is CASTPREVPYRSYNEQFF. Complete variable domain (other parts from reference TRBV11-2 and TRBJ2-1): EAGVAQSPRYKIIEKRQSVAFWCNPISGHATLYWYQQILGQGPKLLIQFQNNGVVDDSQLPKDRFSAERLKGVDSTLKIQPAKLEDSAVYLCASTPREVPYRSYNEQFFGPGTRLTVL.

The rearrangement joins TRBV6-5 to TRBJ1-1; weak D call: TRBD1 (5 bases). This CDR3 spans 12 amino acids. V gave up 3 bases and J gave up 8 bases, with 10 bases separating them. Looked up from germline, CDR1 is MNHEY and CDR2 is SVGAGI. The CDR3 bases are TGTGCCAGCAGTTATGGGGCGGAAGAAGCTTTCTTT. Amino acids: CASSYGAEEAFF.